Following are 25 T cell receptor beta chains from one sample sequenced in a study of OX40 agonist ivuxolimab in advanced cancers. The method was immunoSEQ multiplex PCR; TCRdb's version includes in-frame clones alone and lacks a portion of them. The repertoire holds roughly 57,000 clones, with 65% to 85% as singletons. Sequencing used CD4+ or CD8+ T cells sorted from blood, obtained in a trial of the OX40 agonist ivuxolimab. Receptors were obtained from an adult with an advanced solid tumor such as melanoma, head and neck, liver or kidney cancer.

This rearrangement joins TRBV10-3 to TRBJ1-6, with D unresolved. V dropped 8 bases and J dropped 7 bases, with 18 bases sitting between them. CDR1 is ENHRY, CDR2 SYGVKD, per germline. There are 15 residues in the CDR3. The CDR3 reads CAIHEPGLGNSPLHF. CDR3 DNA sequence: TGTGCCATCCATGAGCCGGGTTTGGGGAATTCACCCCTCCACTTT.

V and J are TRBV6-1 and TRBJ1-1; D gene unclear. Germline-derived CDR1 and CDR2 are MNHNS and SASEGT. The V gene lost 6 bases and the J gene lost 2 bases, with 7 bases spanning the gap. The CDR3 sequence is 12 residues long. In nucleotides, the CDR3 is TGTGCCAGCAGCAAATCTAACACTGAAGCTTTCTTT. Protein sequence: CASSKSNTEAFF.

The chain couples TRBV28 to TRBJ1-1; D may be TRBD1 (6 bases). With 6 bases removed from V and 1 base from J, the gap between germline ends came to 12 bases. From germline, CDR1 is MDHEN and CDR2 SYDVKM. This CDR3 is built from 14 residues. The CDR3 coding sequence is TGTGCCAGCAGAACTAGGGGGGGGAACACTGAAGCTTTCTTT. Its translation is CASRTRGGNTEAFF.

The chain employs TRBV19 and TRBJ1-4; D is ambiguous. Germline loops: CDR1 LNHDA, CDR2 SQIVND (reference sequence). This CDR3 contains 16 residues. Trimming stripped 8 bases from V and 0 bases from J, with 16 bases between. DNA of the CDR3: TGTGCCAGTGCCGGGATTGACGGGGCAACTAATGAAAAACTGTTTTTT. It encodes CASAGIDGATNEKLFF.

This clone was counted only a few times. The CDR3 region is CASRPTGQLNSPLHF. CDR3 nucleotides: TGTGCCAGCAGGCCAACGGGACAGCTCAATTCACCCCTCCACTTT. The J gene is TRBJ1-6, the V gene TRBV6-1, with 7 bases lining up with TRBD1. This CDR3 comprises 15 residues. The trim removed 6 bases at V and 7 bases at J, leaving 9 bases unmatched. The germline V gene has CDR1 MNHNS and CDR2 SASEGT.

The chain is built from TRBV5-1 and TRBJ1-1; unclear D gene. The CDR3 is made up of 14 amino acids. Germline CDR1 reads SGHRS; CDR2 reads YFSETQ. V dropped 4 bases and J dropped 5 bases, with 15 bases sitting between them. CDR3 DNA: TGCGCCAGCAGCCTAGAGCGCGGGAGTACTGAAGCTTTCTTT. Its protein product is CASSLERGSTEAFF.

V usage is TRBV5-1 and J usage is TRBJ1-3; D not resolved. Germline V lookup: CDR1 SGHRS, CDR2 YFSETQ. Trimming stripped 3 bases from V and 0 bases from J, with 4 bases between. This CDR3 is built from 13 residues. The CDR3 spells CASSSGSGNTIYF. CDR3 DNA: TGCGCCAGCAGCTCAGGCTCTGGAAACACCATATATTTT.

This sequence joins TRBV11-2 and TRBJ2-1; no clear D gene. The germline V and J ends were trimmed by 5 bases and 13 bases, with 12 bases remaining between them. From germline, CDR1 is SGHAT and CDR2 FQNNGV. This CDR3 has 11 amino acids. CDR3 amino acids: CASSEWTTQFF. CDR3 in DNA: TGTGCCAGCAGCGAATGGACCACTCAGTTCTTC. Together with reference TRBV11-2 and TRBJ2-1, the CDR3 gives the full variable domain: EAGVAQSPRYKIIEKRQSVAFWCNPISGHATLYWYQQILGQGPKLLIQFQNNGVVDDSQLPKDRFSAERLKGVDSTLKIQPAKLEDSAVYLCASSEWTTQFFGPGTRLTVL.

CDR3 residues: CSVRAGDYGYTF. In nucleotides, the CDR3 is TGCAGCGTTAGGGCAGGGGACTATGGCTACACCTTC. This rearrangement joins TRBV29-1 to TRBJ1-2; a weak D match, TRBD1 (6 bases). Trimming took off 5 bases at V and 3 bases at J, with 10 bases between the two ends. The CDR3 has 12 residues. From germline, CDR1 is SQVTM and CDR2 ANQGSEA.

The rearrangement joins TRBV5-1 to TRBJ1-1, with 7 nucleotides matching TRBD1. V lost 4 bases to trimming and J lost 3 bases; unmatched junction nucleotides: 9. Germline V gene lookup returns CDR1 SGHRS and CDR2 YFSETQ. The CDR3 is 15 amino acids. CDR3 residues: CASSPGDSPYTEAFF. The CDR3 DNA follows: TGCGCCAGCAGCCCCGGGGACAGCCCATACACTGAAGCTTTCTTT.

The chain employs TRBV10-1 and TRBJ2-7; TRBD1 aligns across 7 bases. Germline CDR1 reads WNHNN; CDR2 reads SYGVQD (reference sequence). The trim removed 7 bases at V and 4 bases at J, leaving 10 bases unmatched. The length of the CDR3 is 14 residues. DNA of the CDR3: TGCGCCAGCACTAGCCACAGGGGAGCATACGAGCAGTACTTC. Translated: CASTSHRGAYEQYF.

The CDR3 here is CASSESSGPYNEQFF. Written as DNA, the CDR3 is TGTGCCAGCTCAGAATCTAGCGGCCCCTACAATGAGCAGTTCTTC. V and J are TRBV18 and TRBJ2-1; the match to TRBD2 covers 7 bases. This CDR3 spans 15 amino acids. Per the germline V gene, CDR1 is KGHSH and CDR2 is LQKENI. J was trimmed by 2 bases and V by 5 bases; bases with no gene match: 6.

In this sample, this clone turned up a few times. The rearrangement uses TRBV6-1 and TRBJ2-6, with D unclear. This CDR3 is built from 15 residues. Germline lookup yields CDR1 MNHNS and CDR2 SASEGT. V was shortened by 4 bases and J by 2 bases, with 9 bases between the two germline ends. The CDR3 nucleotides read TGTGCCAGCAGTGCAGAACTTGCTGGGGCCAACGTCCTGACTTTC. Translating it yields CASSAELAGANVLTF.

The gene calls are TRBV6-1 and TRBJ1-5, with 9 bases aligning to TRBD1. Germline V gene sequence: CDR1 MNHNS, CDR2 SASEGT. The CDR3 runs 15 residues. J gave up 5 bases and V 4 bases, and 6 bases lay outside the gene matches. This CDR3 is CASSATGQGYQPQHF. CDR3 bases: TGTGCCAGCAGTGCTACGGGACAGGGCTATCAGCCCCAGCATTTT.

The chain is built from TRBV7-6 and TRBJ2-7; a weak D match, TRBD1 (6 bases). Germline V gene data show CDR1 as SGHVS and CDR2 as FNYEAQ. CDR3 length equals 16 residues. V dropped 4 bases and J dropped 6 bases, with 22 bases sitting between them. CDR3 coding DNA: TGTGCCAGCAGCTCCCAACCCGCAGGGCAAGGGGGCGAGCAGTACTTC. This sequence encodes CASSSQPAGQGGEQYF.

The V call is TRBV6-5, the J call TRBJ1-2, with D maybe TRBD1 (5 bases). CDR3 length: 12 amino acids. Germline CDR1 is MNHEY and CDR2 is SVGAGI. The germline V and J ends were trimmed by 2 bases and 8 bases, with 9 bases remaining between them. The CDR3 bases are TGTGCCAGCAGTTACGGGGGGGAAGGCTACACCTTC. The encoded protein is CASSYGGEGYTF.

The chain combines TRBV19 with TRBJ2-2; TRBD2 aligns across 7 bases. Looked up from germline, CDR1 is LNHDA and CDR2 is SQIVND (reference sequence). The junction had 7 bases not matched to a gene; V was cut back by 10 bases and J by 2 bases. The CDR3 is 14 amino acids. CDR3 protein: CATTRGLNTGELFF. The DNA for the CDR3 is TGTGCCACAACGCGGGGACTAAACACCGGGGAGCTGTTTTTT.

The chain carries TRBV7-2 and TRBJ2-5; TRBD2 aligns across 12 bases. The CDR3 runs to 15 residues. V trimming: 5 bases; J trimming: 4 bases; junction bases outside the gene matches: 5. The germline gives CDR1 SGHTA, CDR2 FQGNSA. The CDR3 DNA reads TGTGCCAGCAGCCGAGGACTAGCGGGAAGAGAGACCCAGTACTTC. Encoded protein: CASSRGLAGRETQYF.

This rearrangement joins TRBV27 to TRBJ2-3; 8 nucleotides align to TRBD2. Germline-derived CDR1 and CDR2 are MNHEY and SMNVEV (reference sequence). This CDR3 is built from 17 residues. V trimming: 0 bases; J trimming: 5 bases; junction bases outside the gene matches: 10. The chain's CDR3 is CASSLSDNGRAGDTQYF. CDR3 DNA: TGTGCCAGCAGTTTATCCGACAACGGGAGGGCCGGAGATACGCAGTATTTT.

This sequence joins TRBV19 and TRBJ2-3; TRBD2 matches at 7 bases. V gave up 4 bases and J gave up 3 bases; unmatched junction bases: 4. The CDR3 covers 14 residues. The germline V gene has CDR1 LNHDA and CDR2 SQIVND (reference sequence). This CDR3 reads CASSTRDYTDTQYF. The CDR3 DNA is TGTGCCAGTAGTACCCGGGACTATACAGATACGCAGTATTTT.

This clone is a singleton in its sample. The rearrangement links TRBV10-3 to TRBJ2-7, with TRBD2 matching 7 bases. The CDR3 has 11 amino acids. Germline V gene sequence: CDR1 ENHRY, CDR2 SYGVKD. J lost 3 bases, V lost 11 bases, and 4 bases had no gene match. CDR3 amino acids: CAVSGGYEQYF. CDR3 in DNA: TGTGCCGTTTCGGGAGGCTACGAGCAGTACTTC.

The chain is built from TRBV7-9 and TRBJ2-3; the match to TRBD1 covers 8 bases. Germline CDR1 SEHNR, CDR2 FQNEAQ (reference sequence). V shed 1 base, J shed 6 bases, and the junction held 6 bases outside the gene matches. The CDR3 is 15 residues long. CDR3 in DNA: TGTGCCAGCAGCTTAGTAGCAGGGGGCGTGGATACGCAGTATTTT. Residues: CASSLVAGGVDTQYF. The whole variable domain, filled in from reference TRBV7-9 and TRBJ2-3, reads DTGVSQNPRHKITKRGQNVTFRCDPISEHNRLYWYRQTLGQGPEFLTYFQNEAQLEKSRLLSDRFSAERPKGSFSTLEIQRTEQGDSAMYLCASSLVAGGVDTQYFGPGTRLTVL.

The chain employs TRBV2 and TRBJ2-1; D remains unclear. The CDR3 loop spans 15 amino acids. V was clipped by 6 bases and J by 4 bases, with 16 bases between them. The germline CDR1 and CDR2 sequences are SNHLY and FYNNEI. In DNA, the CDR3 is TGTGCCAGCAGCCCCTCGAGACCCCAATACAATGAGCAGTTCTTC. This sequence encodes CASSPSRPQYNEQFF.

The chain carries TRBV30 and TRBJ2-2; D might be TRBD2 (6 bases). The CDR3 spans 16 residues. Trimming pared 0 bases from V and 3 bases from J, leaving 14 bases between. Germline values: CDR1 GTSNPN, CDR2 SVGIG (reference sequence). DNA of the CDR3: TGTGCCTGGAGTGTTAGAATGGGAGGATACACCGGGGAGCTGTTTTTT. This codes for CAWSVRMGGYTGELFF.

V and J are TRBV27 and TRBJ1-2, with D possibly being TRBD1 (5 bases). Germline CDR1 is MNHEY and CDR2 is SMNVEV (reference sequence). The V gene lost 4 bases and the J gene lost 2 bases, with 8 bases spanning the gap. The CDR3 sequence is 13 residues long. Here the CDR3 reads CASSSWTNYGYTF. DNA of the CDR3: TGTGCCAGCAGTTCATGGACAAACTATGGCTACACCTTC.